These 8 T cell receptor beta chains were sequenced from one sample in a study of cytomegalovirus exposure and HLA in healthy donors. With 60 Vbeta and 13 Jbeta primers, the PCR was carried out. Profiled with immunoSEQ multiplex PCR; TCRdb holds only in-frame clones, not every one. This repertoire shows 150,000 to 200,000 clones, 84% found once; its top ten account for 4% to 6%. The sequenced material came from PBMCs. The receptors were gathered from a girl between 5 and 17 years old in good health and CMV-seropositive.

The table lists this clone with a count of one. The genes are TRBV15 and TRBJ1-2; 8 nucleotides agree with TRBD1. CDR1 and CDR2 (germline): LNHNV, YYDKDF (reference sequence). The CDR3 is made up of 16 amino acids. V lost 1 base and J lost 8; bases outside the gene matches: 12. The CDR3 here is CATSRGRQDRERGYTF. In DNA form, the CDR3 reads TGTGCCACCAGCAGAGGAAGACAGGACAGGGAACGAGGCTACACCTTC.

CDR3 sequence: CASSLNPFSGNTIYF. CDR3 sequence (DNA): TGTGCCAGCAGTTTAAATCCGTTTTCTGGAAACACCATATATTTT. V is TRBV27 and J is TRBJ1-3; D is uncertain. Germline-derived CDR1 and CDR2 are MNHEY and SMNVEV (reference sequence). Trimming took 2 bases from V and 1 from J, leaving 9 bases between them. The CDR3 runs to 15 residues.

In its sample, this clone was seen a few times. CDR3 in amino acids: CASSLGQGARGYTF. CDR3 in DNA: TGTGCCAGCAGCTTAGGACAGGGGGCGCGAGGCTACACCTTC. The gene calls are TRBV11-2 and TRBJ1-2; TRBD1 agrees at 10 bases. Germline CDR1 and CDR2: SGHAT and FQNNGV. The junction had 4 bases not matched to a gene; V was cut back by 1 base and J by 8 bases. The CDR3 has 14 amino acids. The whole variable domain, filled in from reference TRBV11-2 and TRBJ1-2, reads EAGVAQSPRYKIIEKRQSVAFWCNPISGHATLYWYQQILGQGPKLLIQFQNNGVVDDSQLPKDRFSAERLKGVDSTLKIQPAKLEDSAVYLCASSLGQGARGYTFGSGTRLTVV.

The rearrangement uses TRBV29-1 and TRBJ1-1; a weak D match, TRBD1 (5 bases). The CDR3 has 14 residues. Germline V gives CDR1 SQVTM, CDR2 ANQGSEA. CDR3 amino acids: CSAVEGSGNTEAFF. The CDR3 DNA reads as TGCAGTGCGGTGGAGGGGTCGGGGAACACTGAAGCTTTCTTT.

This clone was observed once. This rearrangement joins TRBV21-1 to TRBJ2-2; no check of the table's D call, TRBD2, against the DNA was made. TRBV21-1 is recorded as a pseudogene. This CDR3 is 15 amino acids long. CDR3 sequence (DNA): TGTGCCAGCCCAACGGGTCCTCAGAGGGCCGGGGAGCTGTTTTTT. It is translated as CASPTGPQRAGELFF.

The chain couples TRBV27 to TRBJ1-1; 8 bases match TRBD1. Germline trimming cut 3 bases from V and 5 bases from J; bases unmatched to any gene: 2. Germline CDR1 and CDR2: MNHEY and SMNVEV (reference sequence). The CDR3 has 13 residues. CDR3 DNA sequence: TGTGCCAGCAGTTTCACAGGGGGTACTGAAGCTTTCTTT. It translates to CASSFTGGTEAFF.

The chain carries TRBV29-1 and TRBJ1-4; D is undetermined. The V and J ends lost 5 bases and 7 bases respectively, with 11 bases between them. The V gene's germline CDR1 is SQVTM and CDR2 ANQGSEA. CDR3 length equals 12 residues. CDR3 sequence: CSVSGGREKLFF. The CDR3 nucleotides read TGCAGCGTTAGCGGAGGTCGTGAAAAACTGTTTTTT.

V and J are TRBV9 and TRBJ2-5; tentatively, D is TRBD1 (6 bases). This CDR3 has 15 amino acids. Germline CDR1 is SGDLS and CDR2 is YYNGEE. Deletions cut 3 bases from V and 2 bases from J, with 14 bases between. For the CDR3, the DNA is TGTGCCAGCAGCGATTTGGACAGAAGACAAGAGACCCAGTACTTC. Translating gives CASSDLDRRQETQYF.